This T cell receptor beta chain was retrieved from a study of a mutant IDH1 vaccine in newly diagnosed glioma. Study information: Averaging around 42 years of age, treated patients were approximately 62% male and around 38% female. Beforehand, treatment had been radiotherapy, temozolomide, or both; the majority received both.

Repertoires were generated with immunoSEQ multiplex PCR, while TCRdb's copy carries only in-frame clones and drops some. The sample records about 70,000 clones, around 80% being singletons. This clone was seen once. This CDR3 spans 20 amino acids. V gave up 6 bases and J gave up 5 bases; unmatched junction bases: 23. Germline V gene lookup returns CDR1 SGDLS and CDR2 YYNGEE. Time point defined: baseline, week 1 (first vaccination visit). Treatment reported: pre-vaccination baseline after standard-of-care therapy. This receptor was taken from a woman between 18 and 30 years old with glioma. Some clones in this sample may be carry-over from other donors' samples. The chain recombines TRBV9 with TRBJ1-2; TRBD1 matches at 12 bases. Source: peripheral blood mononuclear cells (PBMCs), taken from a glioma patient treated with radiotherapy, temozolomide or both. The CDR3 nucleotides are TGTGCCAGCACCCCAGAGGGCCTTACCGGGACAGGGGGCCCCCCTTATGGCTACACCTTC. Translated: CASTPEGLTGTGGPPYGYTF.